These 17 T cell receptor beta chains were sequenced from one sample in a study of cytomegalovirus exposure and HLA in healthy donors. The PCR made use of 60 Vbeta and 13 Jbeta primers. The table came from immunoSEQ multiplex PCR; TCRdb's copy has only in-frame clones and leaves some out. The sample includes some 200,000 clones, 79% of them seen just once. The sample consisted of PBMCs. The receptors shown here come from a girl aged 5 to 17 in good health and CMV-seropositive.

The chain joins TRBV10-2 to TRBJ2-1, with 7 bases aligning to TRBD1. The length of the CDR3 is 17 residues. Germline loops: CDR1 WSHSY, CDR2 SAAADI. Trimming cost V 0 bases and J 1 base; bases outside gene matches: 6. The CDR3, as DNA: TGCGCCAGCAGTGAGTCGCAGGGCAGGGGGTCCTACAATGAGCAGTTCTTC. Translating it yields CASSESQGRGSYNEQFF.

The chain carries TRBV4-3 and TRBJ1-2, with 10 bases matching TRBD1. V dropped 0 bases and J dropped 5; count of bases not matched to a gene: 0. Germline-derived CDR1 and CDR2 are LGHNA and YSLEER. The CDR3 has 14 amino acids. The CDR3 protein is CASSQEDRGYGYTF. CDR3 nucleotides: TGCGCCAGCAGCCAAGAGGACAGGGGGTATGGCTACACCTTC.

DNA of the CDR3: TGTGCCAGCAAGCGGAGTTCCCCCTACGAGCAGTACTTC. It encodes CASKRSSPYEQYF. J is TRBJ2-7 and V is TRBV6-5, with D tentatively TRBD2 (5 bases). V shed 7 bases and J shed 2 bases, with 12 bases lying between them. The germline V gene has CDR1 MNHEY and CDR2 SVGAGI. The CDR3 has 13 residues.

The chain is built from TRBV6-6 and TRBJ2-2, with D maybe TRBD2 (7 bases). The ends were cut back, 8 bases at V and 4 bases at J, with 17 bases in the middle. The CDR3 loop spans 15 amino acids. Germline V lookup: CDR1 MNHNY, CDR2 SVGAGI (reference sequence). The CDR3: CASREGGGPTGELFF. The CDR3 coding sequence is TGTGCCAGCCGCGAAGGGGGGGGCCCCACCGGGGAGCTGTTTTTT.

The chain links TRBV19 to TRBJ1-1, with 8 bases identical to TRBD1. The CDR3 is 14 residues long. Germline trimming cut 6 bases from V and 5 bases from J; bases unmatched to any gene: 8. Germline V lookup: CDR1 LNHDA, CDR2 SQIVND (reference sequence). CDR3 protein: CASSPGQGVTEAFF. Written as DNA, the CDR3 is TGTGCCAGTAGCCCTGGACAGGGCGTAACTGAAGCTTTCTTT.

V usage is TRBV5-8 and J usage is TRBJ2-7, with D possibly matching TRBD1 (5 bases). The CDR3 contains 16 residues. Germline CDR1 is SGHTS and CDR2 is YDEGEE. V lost 1 base, J lost 7 bases, and 21 bases lay in between. This CDR3 reads CASSLTTVSGFGEQYF. The CDR3 DNA follows: TGTGCCAGCAGCTTGACGACAGTGAGTGGATTTGGGGAGCAGTACTTC. The variable domain in full, completed from reference TRBV5-8 and TRBJ2-7, reads EAGVTQSPTHLIKTRGQQATLRCSPISGHTSVYWYQQALGLGLQFLLWYDEGEERNRGNFPPRFSGRQFPNYSSELNVNALELEDSALYLCASSLTTVSGFGEQYFGPGTRLTVT.

The V gene is TRBV11-2, the J gene TRBJ2-3; 15 bases align to TRBD2. Trimming cost V 3 bases and J 0 bases; bases outside gene matches: 7. CDR1 and CDR2 from the germline V gene are SGHAT and FQNNGV. The CDR3 length is 19 residues. The CDR3 loop reads CASSFTGLAGGSSTDTQYF. The CDR3 DNA reads as TGTGCCAGCAGCTTCACGGGACTAGCGGGGGGCTCCAGCACAGATACGCAGTATTTT.

The rearrangement links TRBV4-3 to TRBJ1-1, with no clear D. This CDR3 region has 17 residues. The V end lost 1 base, the J end lost 1 base, and 16 bases lay between the germline ends. CDR1 LGHNA and CDR2 YSLEER come from the germline V gene. The CDR3 DNA is TGCGCCAGCAGCCAAGTTTTTGAGTCTTGGGCGAACACTGAAGCTTTCTTT. Encoded protein: CASSQVFESWANTEAFF.

In DNA, the CDR3 is TGTGCCAGCAGCTCCCGGACTAGCGGGGGCCCCCGGCCCTACAATGAGCAGTTCTTC. Translation: CASSSRTSGGPRPYNEQFF. J is TRBJ2-1 and V is TRBV7-2, with 13 bases that match TRBD2. The CDR3 has 19 amino acids. V shed 4 bases, J shed 2 bases, and the junction held 11 bases outside the gene matches. Germline V gives CDR1 SGHTA, CDR2 FQGNSA.

The V gene is TRBV6-4, the J gene TRBJ1-1; 9 bases line up with TRBD1. CDR1 is MRHNA and CDR2 is SNTAGT in the germline V gene. This CDR3 spans 14 amino acids. Trimming at V came to 6 bases and at J to 8 bases, leaving 10 bases not matched to a gene. CDR3 DNA: TGTGCCAGCAGCGCCGTCCCGGGACAGGGAGAAGCTTTCTTT. Translated, it gives CASSAVPGQGEAFF.

The chain recombines TRBV6-5 with TRBJ1-1, with unresolved D. V was trimmed by 8 bases and J by 4 bases, leaving 14 bases between them. Germline V gene sequence: CDR1 MNHEY, CDR2 SVGAGI. The CDR3 runs to 13 residues. CDR3 sequence reads: CASARKIVTEAFF. The CDR3 DNA reads as TGTGCCAGCGCCAGGAAGATCGTCACTGAAGCTTTCTTT.

This chain connects TRBV4-3 to TRBJ1-5; D might be TRBD1 (6 bases). Germline CDR1 reads LGHNA; CDR2 reads YSLEER. CDR3 length equals 16 residues. V lost 0 bases to trimming and J lost 2 bases, with 11 bases between them. The CDR3 reads CASSQDVRQGNQPQHF. The CDR3 bases are TGCGCCAGCAGCCAAGATGTACGACAGGGCAATCAGCCCCAGCATTTT.

This sequence joins TRBV6-5 and TRBJ2-7; D might be TRBD1 (6 bases). The V and J ends lost 5 bases and 1 base respectively, with 15 bases between them. CDR3 length equals 15 residues. Germline CDR1 reads MNHEY; CDR2 reads SVGAGI. In nucleotides, the CDR3 is TGTGCCAGCAGTCACCCCCCCGGGACATCCTACGAGCAGTACTTC. As protein: CASSHPPGTSYEQYF.

Written as DNA, the CDR3 is TGTGCCACGGGACAGGGGGCTAACACCGGGGAGCTGTTTTTT. Its translation: CATGQGANTGELFF. V and J are TRBV2 and TRBJ2-2, with 12 bases lining up with TRBD1. V trimming: 10 bases; J trimming: 2 bases; junction bases outside the gene matches: 2. The germline CDR1 and CDR2 sequences are SNHLY and FYNNEI. The CDR3 runs to 14 residues.

V and J are TRBV11-2 and TRBJ1-4; the D is unclear. The CDR3 totals 15 residues. Germline values: CDR1 SGHAT, CDR2 FQNNGV. The V and J ends lost 6 bases and 0 bases respectively, with 11 bases between them. The CDR3 sequence is CASSARGATNEKLFF. The CDR3 nucleotides read TGTGCCAGCAGTGCCCGGGGAGCAACTAATGAAAAACTGTTTTTT. Full variable domain (rest looked up from reference TRBV11-2 and TRBJ1-4): EAGVAQSPRYKIIEKRQSVAFWCNPISGHATLYWYQQILGQGPKLLIQFQNNGVVDDSQLPKDRFSAERLKGVDSTLKIQPAKLEDSAVYLCASSARGATNEKLFFGSGTQLSVL.

This chain uses TRBV15 with TRBJ2-2; TRBD1 matches 7 bases. CDR1 is LNHNV and CDR2 is YYDKDF in the germline V gene (reference sequence). This CDR3 contains 17 residues. Trimming took 3 bases from V and 7 from J; bases not matched to a gene: 14. CDR3 sequence: CATSRVGGSLTNGELFF. CDR3 nucleotides: TGTGCCACCAGCAGGGTAGGGGGCTCTCTAACAAACGGGGAGCTGTTTTTT.

The table lists this clone with many counts. This chain connects TRBV6-5 to TRBJ1-2, with a tentative D call TRBD1 (6 bases). The CDR3 extends over 13 amino acids. CDR1 and CDR2 (germline): MNHEY, SVGAGI. Trimming left V 3 bases short and J 7 bases short, with 12 bases between. As DNA, the CDR3 is TGTGCCAGCAGTTATCGGGGGGCGCTTGGCTACACCTTC. Protein product: CASSYRGALGYTF.